What follows are 11 T cell receptor beta chains derived from one specimen sequenced in a study of T cell responses to AZD1222 COVID-19 vaccine. TCRdb's table, derived via immunoSEQ multiplex PCR, lists solely in-frame clones and lacks some. The sample includes about 140,000 clones, around 90% of them seen just once. Sequencing was performed on peripheral blood, taken 28 days after the second AZD1222 dose. The receptors here all came from an adult who received the AZD1222 COVID-19 vaccine.

The chain employs TRBV5-6 and TRBJ2-2; TRBD2 might be the D (5 bases). Germline lookup yields CDR1 SGHDT and CDR2 YYEEEE. V was clipped by 2 bases and J by 5 bases, with 7 bases between them. The CDR3 is made up of 13 amino acids. The CDR3 DNA reads as TGTGCCAGCAGCTTCTCGGGGACCGGGGAGCTGTTTTTT. Translation gives CASSFSGTGELFF.

This chain joins TRBV14 and TRBJ1-2; D perhaps matches TRBD1 (6 bases). The germline gives CDR1 SGHDN, CDR2 FVKESK. The CDR3 runs to 17 residues. V lost 0 bases to trimming and J lost 4 bases, with 18 bases between them. Written as DNA, the CDR3 is TGTGCCAGCAGCCAAGATCTCCCTCAGGCAGGGGTCTATGGCTACACCTTC. It codes for CASSQDLPQAGVYGYTF.

The chain combines TRBV7-2 with TRBJ2-5; D gene unclear. CDR3 length equals 14 residues. V dropped 1 base and J dropped 4 bases, with 10 bases sitting between them. Looked up from germline, CDR1 is SGHTA and CDR2 is FQGNSA. CDR3 sequence reads: CASSLDRTAETQYF. The CDR3 coding sequence is TGTGCCAGCAGCTTAGATAGGACCGCAGAGACCCAGTACTTC.

This chain links TRBV7-3 with TRBJ1-1; D is unclear. Germline V gives CDR1 SGHTA, CDR2 FQGTGA. V lost 3 bases and J 6 bases, leaving 8 bases between the germline ends. This CDR3 region has 12 residues. The CDR3 is CASSFAGAEAFF. CDR3 nucleotides: TGTGCCAGCAGCTTCGCCGGGGCTGAAGCTTTCTTT.

The chain employs TRBV28 and TRBJ1-1; no clear D gene. Germline V gives CDR1 MDHEN, CDR2 SYDVKM. This CDR3 has 14 amino acids. The V end lost 3 bases, the J end lost 0 bases, and 8 bases lay between the germline ends. Here the CDR3 reads CASSFRGLNTEAFF. The CDR3 DNA reads as TGTGCCAGCAGTTTTCGTGGACTGAACACTGAAGCTTTCTTT.

In regard to this clone: At the DNA level, this CDR3 is encoded by other sequences in the same sample as well. This chain uses TRBV7-2 with TRBJ2-1, with TRBD1 matching 7 bases. The CDR3 runs to 14 residues. V lost 5 bases, J lost 4 bases, and 5 bases stayed unmatched. Germline V gives CDR1 SGHTA, CDR2 FQGNSA. CDR3 in DNA: TGTGCCAGCAGCCTAGGGACAGCTTACAATGAGCAGTTCTTC. Its protein product is CASSLGTAYNEQFF.

The V and J genes are TRBV25-1 and TRBJ2-5, with D perhaps given as TRBD1 or TRBD2 (6 bases each). The CDR3 contains 15 residues. The V gene's germline CDR1 is MGHDK and CDR2 SYGVNS. The V gene lost 1 base and the J gene lost 1 base, with 10 bases spanning the gap. Written as DNA, the CDR3 is TGTGCCAGCAGTGAATTCGGGGGCGGCCAAGAGACCCAGTACTTC. Amino acids: CASSEFGGGQETQYF.

The chain joins TRBV19 to TRBJ2-7; 10 bases align to TRBD2. V lost 6 bases, J lost 3 bases, and 11 bases stayed unmatched. CDR1 LNHDA and CDR2 SQIVND come from the germline V gene (reference sequence). The length of the CDR3 is 16 residues. The CDR3 DNA is TGTGCCAGTAGGGGGACTAGCGCTCCGAGTGTCTACGAGCAGTACTTC. This sequence encodes CASRGTSAPSVYEQYF. Supplemented by reference TRBV19 and TRBJ2-7, the full variable domain reads DGGITQSPKYLFRKEGQNVTLSCEQNLNHDAMYWYRQDPGQGLRLIYYSQIVNDFQKGDIAEGYSVSREKKESFPLTVTSAQKNPTAFYLCASRGTSAPSVYEQYFGPGTRLTVT.

The V and J genes are TRBV28 and TRBJ2-5; weak D call: TRBD1 (6 bases). The CDR3 has 16 amino acids. V shed 8 bases and J shed 2 bases, with 21 bases lying between them. The germline V gene encodes CDR1 MDHEN and CDR2 SYDVKM. The CDR3 is CASRGDWTAEQETQYF. CDR3 bases: TGTGCCAGCCGGGGTGACTGGACAGCTGAACAAGAGACCCAGTACTTC.

The CDR3 sequence: CASSPRDRTYEQYF. The CDR3 nucleotides are TGTGCCAGCAGCCCGCGGGACAGAACCTACGAGCAGTACTTC. The V call is TRBV12-1, the J call TRBJ2-7; the table gives TRBD1 as D, unverified against the DNA. TRBV12-1 is noted as a pseudogene. The CDR3 is made up of 14 amino acids.

This clone was detected only once. J is TRBJ1-5 and V is TRBV20-1; 9 bases agree with TRBD1. V gave up 3 bases and J gave up 7 bases; unmatched junction bases: 10. The CDR3 extends over 15 amino acids. CDR1 and CDR2 from the germline V gene are DFQATT and SNEGSKA (reference sequence). The CDR3 loop reads CSASMGQGNGQPQHF. CDR3 sequence (DNA): TGCAGTGCTAGTATGGGACAGGGTAATGGACAGCCCCAGCATTTT.